This TCR beta chain was found in a study of identical twins. From the 5' RACE reads, TCRdb called clonotypes with MiXCR, one entry per CDR3 protein. The table shows 120,000 to 150,000 distinct CDR3 sequences, with roughly 3.5% occurring only once. Turning to this clonotype: Its antigen remains unidentified.

Every donor was a healthy Caucasian. Trimming removed 0 bases at V and 4 bases at J, with 19 bases between. CDR1 and CDR2 from the germline V gene are DFQATT and SNEGSKA (reference sequence). The CDR3 runs 17 residues. Findings and limits, study-wide: Partly confounded zero-insertion analyses could result from invariant MAIT and iNKT cells. In beta out-of-frame sequences, the excess sharing between twins was weaker.

The source material was memory T cells sorted from blood. This clonotype was obtained from a man aged 18 to 35 in good health. The V and J genes are TRBV20-1 and TRBJ2-1; TRBD2 is a possible D gene (7 bases). The CDR3 region has the DNA TGCAGTGCTAGAGACGAGGGGGGAGCGGGAAATTACAATGAGCAGTTCTTC. As protein: CSARDEGGAGNYNEQFF.